This T cell receptor beta chain is from a study of Graves' ophthalmopathy and Graves' hyperthyroidism. Findings and limits, study-wide: Sensitivity of around 86% and specificity of 65% to 83% were achieved when a 13-signature model separated ophthalmopathy from stable hyperthyroidism.

This clonotype was counted between two and nine times. Its target is not known. RNA transcripts were the template, and TCR beta CDR3 regions were amplified from them. Amplification began with first-round RT-PCR using HTBI primers, then second-round multiplex PCR was performed. TCRdb used MiXCR to reprocess the multiplex PCR reads, holding one entry per CDR3 protein. The sample shows about 660,000 distinct CDR3 sequences, more than 40% of them seen only once. Trimming stripped 2 bases from V and 3 bases from J, with 20 bases between. The length of the CDR3 is 17 residues. CDR1 is SGHRS, CDR2 YFSETQ, per germline. Patients with other autoimmune diseases, uncontrolled infections, pregnancy or lactation were excluded. The PBMCs used were ones drawn from approximately 9.9 ml of fresh peripheral blood.

Sequencing was done on a sample of peripheral blood. The receptor's source is an adult man with Graves' ophthalmopathy. The chain recombines TRBV5-1 with TRBJ2-5; perhaps TRBD2 as D (5 bases). The CDR3 DNA reads as TGCGCCAGCAGCTTTCGGCCAGCGGCAGCGAAAAAAGAGACCCAGTACTTC. As protein: CASSFRPAAAKKETQYF. The whole variable domain, filled in from reference TRBV5-1 and TRBJ2-5, reads KAGVTQTPRYLIKTRGQQVTLSCSPISGHRSVSWYQQTPGQGLQFLFEYFSETQRNKGNFPGRFSGRQFSNSRSEMNVSTLELGDSALYLCASSFRPAAAKKETQYFGPGTRLLVL.